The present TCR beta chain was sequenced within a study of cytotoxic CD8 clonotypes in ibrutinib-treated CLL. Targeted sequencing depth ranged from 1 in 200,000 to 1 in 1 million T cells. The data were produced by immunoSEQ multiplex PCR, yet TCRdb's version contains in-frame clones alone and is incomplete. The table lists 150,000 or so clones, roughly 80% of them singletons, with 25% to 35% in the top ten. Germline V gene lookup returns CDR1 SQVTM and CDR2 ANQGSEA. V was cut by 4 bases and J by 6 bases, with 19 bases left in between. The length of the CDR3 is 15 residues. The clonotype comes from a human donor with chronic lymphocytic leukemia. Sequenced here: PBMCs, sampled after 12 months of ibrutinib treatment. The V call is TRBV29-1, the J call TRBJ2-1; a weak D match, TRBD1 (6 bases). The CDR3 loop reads CSVVAPRGISNEQFF. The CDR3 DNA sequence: TGCAGCGTTGTGGCCCCCAGGGGCATTAGCAATGAGCAGTTCTTC.